This passage covers 26 T cell receptor beta chains from one sample sequenced in a study of beta chain features in type 1 diabetes. Whole-study results and caveats: Shortening that was moderate but significant affected the TCRB CDR3s of Type 1 diabetes patients in all four CD4+ subsets.

Expressed TCRB transcripts were sequenced after all isolated RNA was converted to cDNA. This table comes from immunoSEQ multiplex PCR, and its TCRdb copy is limited to in-frame clones, with some not included. Here the sample spans some 700,000 clones, 13% being singletons. Antigens for these TCRs are unknown. Sequenced sample: naive CD4+ T cells from blood. Receptor source: a young man with type 1 diabetes.

CDR3 loop: CASSGLFGFLDTQYF. CDR3 in DNA: TGTGCCAGCAGCGGCCTCTTTGGGTTTTTGGATACGCAGTATTTT. V and J are TRBV9 and TRBJ2-3; D is unresolved. The V end was cut by 3 bases, the J end by 6 bases, with 17 bases between. Looked up from germline, CDR1 is SGDLS and CDR2 is YYNGEE. This CDR3 has 15 residues.

Only a few counts were recorded for this clone. A much bigger clone sits one base away, suggesting this may be a read error. The V gene is TRBV6-6, the J gene TRBJ2-7; D is unclear. CDR1 is MNHNY, CDR2 SVGAGI, per germline (reference sequence). This CDR3 is built from 11 residues. V lost 6 bases and J 0 bases, leaving 3 bases between the germline ends. DNA for the CDR3: TGTGCCAGCAGCCCCTCCTACGAGCAGTACTTC. Translated, it gives CASSPSYEQYF.

This clone was counted between two and nine times. The J gene is TRBJ1-5, the V gene TRBV4-1; no reliable D call. The CDR3 is 13 amino acids. Trimming stripped 4 bases from V and 7 bases from J, with 11 bases between. Germline CDR1 MGHRA, CDR2 YSYEKL. The CDR3 region has the DNA TGCGCCAGCAGCCGAGGGCCAGACCAGCCCCAGCATTTT. Its translation is CASSRGPDQPQHF.

V gene TRBV29-1 combines with J gene TRBJ1-1, with D unclear. Trimming cost V 6 bases and J 0 bases, with 17 bases left between them. The CDR3 is 15 amino acids. Germline V lookup: CDR1 SQVTM, CDR2 ANQGSEA. CDR3 protein: CSVAPGFSLNTEAFF. CDR3 bases: TGCAGCGTGGCCCCGGGATTTTCCCTGAACACTGAAGCTTTCTTT.

The chain carries TRBV9 and TRBJ1-1; D remains ambiguous. The germline V and J ends were trimmed by 2 bases and 1 base, with 6 bases remaining between them. CDR3 length: 13 amino acids. The germline V gene has CDR1 SGDLS and CDR2 YYNGEE. In DNA form, the CDR3 reads TGTGCCAGCAGCGTGTTGACGAACACTGAAGCTTTCTTT. Translation gives CASSVLTNTEAFF.

The V gene is TRBV7-8, the J gene TRBJ2-6; D not certain. V was shortened by 8 bases and J by 3 bases, with 11 bases between the two germline ends. The CDR3 covers 14 residues. Germline CDR1 reads SGHVS; CDR2 reads FQNEAQ. CDR3 coding DNA: TGTGCCAGCCGAGAAGTCCGTGGGGCCAACGTCCTGACTTTC. Its translation is CASREVRGANVLTF.

The rearrangement uses TRBV18 and TRBJ1-1; no clear D gene. Looked up from germline, CDR1 is KGHSH and CDR2 is LQKENI. This CDR3 spans 15 amino acids. V lost 0 bases, J lost 3 bases, and 11 bases lay in between. In nucleotides, the CDR3 is TGTGCCAGCTCACCACCGGGTTTGAGCGACACTGAAGCTTTCTTT. Translation gives CASSPPGLSDTEAFF. Drawing the rest from reference TRBV18 and TRBJ1-1, the complete variable domain is NAGVMQNPRHLVRRRGQEARLRCSPMKGHSHVYWYRQLPEEGLKFMVYLQKENIIDESGMPKERFSAEFPKEGPSILRIQQVVRGDSAAYFCASSPPGLSDTEAFFGQGTRLTVV.

This clone was seen only a few times. The chain employs TRBV30 and TRBJ1-1; D remains unclear. Germline V CDR1 and CDR2: GTSNPN, SVGIG (reference sequence). CDR3 length: 14 residues. V shed 0 bases and J shed 3 bases, with 11 bases lying between them. The CDR3 coding sequence is TGTGCCTGGAGTGTTCCGGGGAGGTACACTGAAGCTTTCTTT. Residues: CAWSVPGRYTEAFF. Filled out from reference TRBV30 and TRBJ1-1, the complete variable domain reads SQTIHQWPATLVQPVGSPLSLECTVEGTSNPNLYWYRQAAGRGLQLLFYSVGIGQISSEVPQNLSASRPQDRQFILSSKKLLLSDSGFYLCAWSVPGRYTEAFFGQGTRLTVV.

This CDR3 is CASRRGAHTYEQYF. CDR3 bases: TGTGCCAGCCGCCGAGGGGCTCATACCTACGAGCAGTACTTC. The chain recombines TRBV6-6 with TRBJ2-7; TRBD1 or TRBD2 may be the D gene (5 bases each). Between the trimmed V and J ends, which lost 8 bases and 2 bases, there was a span of 16 bases. CDR3 size: 14 residues. Per the germline V gene, CDR1 is MNHNY and CDR2 is SVGAGI (reference sequence).

V is TRBV6-6 and J is TRBJ1-2; TRBD1 might be the D (5 bases). The CDR3 is made up of 12 amino acids. Germline lookup yields CDR1 MNHNY and CDR2 SVGAGI (reference sequence). With 6 bases removed from V and 4 bases from J, the gap between germline ends came to 9 bases. This CDR3 is CASSEGSYGYTF. In DNA form, the CDR3 reads TGTGCCAGCAGCGAGGGGAGCTATGGCTACACCTTC.

This clone has a handful of counts. The chain links TRBV11-2 to TRBJ2-3; possible D gene TRBD2, 5 bases. The length of the CDR3 is 13 residues. V lost 0 bases to trimming and J lost 4 bases, with 5 bases between them. Per germline, CDR1 SGHAT and CDR2 FQNNGV. In DNA, the CDR3 is TGTGCCAGCAGCTTAGAGGAGGCAGATACGCAGTATTTT. It translates to CASSLEEADTQYF.

The chain is built from TRBV7-3 and TRBJ2-2, with a possible D match to TRBD2 (7 bases). CDR1 and CDR2 from the germline V gene are SGHTA and FQGTGA. V was cut by 6 bases and J by 6 bases, with 14 bases left in between. The length of the CDR3 is 14 residues. The CDR3 here is CASRLAGAAGELFF. DNA of the CDR3: TGTGCCAGCAGGTTGGCGGGGGCCGCCGGGGAGCTGTTTTTT.

This clone was detected once. The chain uses TRBV30 and TRBJ1-2, with 9 bases lining up with TRBD1. The CDR3 has 13 residues. With 4 bases clipped from V and 8 bases from J, the junction kept 8 bases outside the gene matches. CDR1 and CDR2 from the germline V gene are GTSNPN and SVGIG (reference sequence). This CDR3 reads CAWTLQGAYGYTF. The DNA for the CDR3 is TGTGCCTGGACCCTACAGGGGGCGTACGGCTACACCTTC. Full variable domain (outside the CDR3, taken from reference TRBV30 and TRBJ1-2): SQTIHQWPATLVQPVGSPLSLECTVEGTSNPNLYWYRQAAGRGLQLLFYSVGIGQISSEVPQNLSASRPQDRQFILSSKKLLLSDSGFYLCAWTLQGAYGYTFGSGTRLTVV.

This sequence joins TRBV9 and TRBJ2-5; 8 bases agree with TRBD1. Per germline, CDR1 SGDLS and CDR2 YYNGEE. The CDR3 runs to 15 residues. The J segment lost 4 bases and the V segment lost 7 bases, leaving 12 bases of the junction unmatched. The CDR3 bases are TGTGCCAGCTCCTGGGGGCAGGGGGCGGGAGAGACCCAGTACTTC. Protein: CASSWGQGAGETQYF.

This chain uses TRBV13 with TRBJ1-1, with D possibly TRBD1 on 6 matching bases. CDR1 and CDR2 (germline): PRHDT, FYEKMQ (reference sequence). Between the trimmed V and J ends, which lost 3 bases and 8 bases, there was a span of 13 bases. The CDR3 runs 13 residues. CDR3 sequence reads: CASSLGRRGEAFF. The CDR3, as DNA: TGTGCCAGCAGCTTGGGCCGAAGGGGGGAAGCTTTCTTT.

This clone appeared a few times. One junction end does not reproduce the germline sequence, and a read error may be involved. The chain combines TRBV2 with TRBJ2-1; D uncertain. The CDR3 is made up of 13 amino acids. Germline CDR1 reads SNHLY; CDR2 reads FYNNEI. CDR3 amino acids: CASSELPSVTQVF. CDR3 bases: TGTGCCAGCAGTGAATTACCCTCGGTGACGCAGGTCTTC.

The chain links TRBV7-8 to TRBJ2-3; D not certain. This CDR3 has 12 residues. The V gene lost 3 bases and the J gene lost 2 bases, with 3 bases spanning the gap. Germline V gives CDR1 SGHVS, CDR2 FQNEAQ. CDR3 sequence: CASSFFTDTQYF. The CDR3 DNA follows: TGTGCCAGCAGCTTCTTCACAGATACGCAGTATTTT.

The gene calls are TRBV30 and TRBJ2-1; maybe TRBD2 (6 bases). Trimming took off 4 bases at V and 2 bases at J, with 15 bases between the two ends. Germline values: CDR1 GTSNPN, CDR2 SVGIG (reference sequence). The CDR3 spans 15 residues. The DNA for the CDR3 is TGTGCCTGGATCCGTCGGGGGTCAACCTACAATGAGCAGTTCTTC. Amino acids: CAWIRRGSTYNEQFF.

This clone has just a few counts. V usage is TRBV5-1 and J usage is TRBJ2-7, with 11 bases fitting TRBD2. Germline CDR1 and CDR2: SGHRS and YFSETQ. Trimming took 4 bases from V and 0 from J; bases not matched to a gene: 9. This CDR3 is 17 amino acids long. The CDR3 here is CASSLSTSGGSSYEQYF. DNA for the CDR3: TGCGCCAGCAGCCTCTCAACTAGCGGGGGTTCCTCCTACGAGCAGTACTTC.

This clone was found a few times. CDR3 in DNA: TGTGCCATCAGTGAGCCCGTCGAGGGTTTTGTCTATGGCTACACCTTC. This translates into CAISEPVEGFVYGYTF. The chain couples TRBV10-3 to TRBJ1-2; D remains unclear. This CDR3 comprises 16 residues. CDR1 is ENHRY and CDR2 is SYGVKD in the germline V gene. V was trimmed by 2 bases and J by 4 bases, leaving 17 bases between them.

This clone appeared a few times. The V call is TRBV27, the J call TRBJ1-1, with TRBD1 as a possible D gene (6 bases). The CDR3 has 18 amino acids. The germline CDR1 and CDR2 sequences are MNHEY and SMNVEV (reference sequence). The V end lost 6 bases, the J end lost 0 bases, and 23 bases lay between the germline ends. The CDR3 region is CASRLHGSRGALNTEAFF. The CDR3 DNA reads TGTGCCAGCAGACTCCATGGGAGCCGGGGGGCGTTGAACACTGAAGCTTTCTTT.

The chain recombines TRBV7-9 with TRBJ1-1; the D is unclear. Germline V CDR1 and CDR2: SEHNR, FQNEAQ (reference sequence). This CDR3 region has 17 residues. V dropped 0 bases and J dropped 4 bases, with 18 bases sitting between them. The CDR3 sequence: CASSLASPWTPGTEAFF. As DNA, the CDR3 is TGTGCCAGCAGCTTAGCCTCCCCCTGGACGCCTGGCACTGAAGCTTTCTTT.

In this sample, this clone turned up a few times. For the CDR3, the DNA is TGTGCCAGCAGCGAACTAGCGGGGGGCGATACGCAGTATTTT. It codes for CASSELAGGDTQYF. The chain combines TRBV4-2 with TRBJ2-3; 12 bases map to TRBD2. Germline V gene data show CDR1 as LGHNA and CDR2 as YNFKEQ. The CDR3 has 14 residues. J lost 6 bases, V lost 5 bases, and 3 bases had no gene match.

This clone was seen a handful of times. The J gene is TRBJ2-7, the V gene TRBV28, with D hard to call. The ends were cut back, 7 bases at V and 5 bases at J, with 9 bases in the middle. The CDR3 has 11 amino acids. The germline gives CDR1 MDHEN, CDR2 SYDVKM. CDR3 protein: CASTGVHEQYF. The CDR3 nucleotides read TGTGCCAGCACAGGCGTCCACGAGCAGTACTTC.

This clone was seen more than once but under ten times. The chain employs TRBV10-3 and TRBJ1-1, with 9 bases matching TRBD1. V shed 2 bases, J shed 6 bases, and the junction held 4 bases outside the gene matches. The V gene's germline CDR1 is ENHRY and CDR2 SYGVKD. The CDR3 runs to 14 residues. The CDR3: CAISETGGASEAFF. The CDR3 DNA is TGTGCCATCAGTGAGACAGGGGGCGCGTCTGAAGCTTTCTTT.

The J gene is TRBJ2-3, the V gene TRBV30; D remains unclear. Germline V CDR1 and CDR2: GTSNPN, SVGIG (reference sequence). The CDR3 is 17 residues long. V gave up 3 bases and J gave up 0 bases, with 19 bases separating them. CDR3 sequence (DNA): TGTGCCTGGAGCCACCGGTTGGGTATTTCTAGCACAGATACGCAGTATTTT. Protein product: CAWSHRLGISSTDTQYF.